This is a list of T cell receptor beta chains from one sample in a study of blood T cell repertoires in COVID-19. Sequenced by immunoSEQ multiplex PCR; TCRdb stores in-frame clones only, minus some. Of about 300,000 clones listed, roughly nine tenths were seen once; the top ten hold 5% to 7.5%. Sequences were obtained from peripheral blood. The origin of the receptors is a man in his late teens or twenties who had recovered from COVID-19. The CDR3 runs from the conserved cysteine through the conserved F or W. D genes are given only for firm matches. Some rows mark clone size as missing; the rest say once, few, many or name a class of expanded clone.

J	size	D	V	DNA	CDR3
TRBJ2-7	.	.	TRBV27	TGTGCCAGCAGCACTTTCGTGGCCTACGAGCAGTACTTC	CASSTFVAYEQYF
TRBJ1-1	once	.	TRBV9	TGTGCCAGCAGCCTCTCCGGAGAGGTCACTGAAGCTTTCTTT	CASSLSGEVTEAFF
TRBJ1-3	.	.	TRBV12-5	TGTGCTAGTGGTTTTGTGATAATGGGGAGCTCTGGAAACACCATATATTTT	CASGFVIMGSSGNTIYF
TRBJ2-7	.	TRBD2	TRBV6-6	TGTGTCAGTCTAGCGGGGTCCAACGAGCAGTACTTC	CVSLAGSNEQYF
TRBJ2-7	.	.	TRBV18	TGTGCCAGCTCCCAAGGGACATCCTACGAGCAGTACTTC	CASSQGTSYEQYF
TRBJ2-7	few	TRBD1	TRBV4-1	TGCGCCAGCAGCCTCGGGGACAGGGGATTCCACGAGCAGTACTTC	CASSLGDRGFHEQYF
TRBJ2-3	.	TRBD2	TRBV6-2/TRBV6-3	TGTGCCAGCAGTGCACCGGGACTAGCGAGCGGAGATACGCAGTATTTT	CASSAPGLASGDTQYF
TRBJ2-7	.	TRBD2	TRBV5-1	TGCGCCAGCAGCCGGACTAGCGGGCCCTACGAGCAGTACTTC	CASSRTSGPYEQYF
TRBJ2-2	few	.	TRBV7-9	TGTGCCAGCAGCCGAAAGGCGCGGGCCCCGGGGTCCGGGGAGCTGTTTTTT	CASSRKARAPGSGELFF
TRBJ1-2	.	.	TRBV4-1	TGCGCCAGCAGCCCCTTCGAGGTTTCAGGAGGGTATGGCTACACCTTC	CASSPFEVSGGYGYTF
TRBJ1-3	.	.	TRBV7-2	TGTGCCAGCAGCTTGAGTCTCCCCTCTGGAAACACCATATATTTT	CASSLSLPSGNTIYF
TRBJ2-4	.	.	TRBV14	TGTGCCAGCAGCCAATTCGCGGGGGCGGACATTCAGTACTTC	CASSQFAGADIQYF
TRBJ2-1	.	TRBD1	TRBV6-5	TGTGCCAGCAGCTTAACCGGGACAGGGAATGAGCAGTTCTTC	CASSLTGTGNEQFF
TRBJ2-7	.	.	TRBV4-3	TGCGCCAGCAGCCAAGTAGTCTCAAATTACGAGCAGTACTTC	CASSQVVSNYEQYF
TRBJ1-2	.	.	TRBV5-1	TGCGCCAGCAGCTTGGACCTTGACAACGGCTATGGCTACACCTTC	CASSLDLDNGYGYTF
TRBJ2-1	.	.	TRBV9	TGTGCCAGCAGCGTAACCGGTAGCGCCTACAATGAGCAGTTCTTC	CASSVTGSAYNEQFF
TRBJ2-3	.	TRBD1	TRBV6-2/TRBV6-3	TGTGCCAGCAGCTTGGGAACAGGGGTTGGGGATACGCAGTATTTT	CASSLGTGVGDTQYF
TRBJ1-3	.	.	TRBV6-5	TGTGCCAGCAGTTACTCGAAGGGGGGGCCTGGAAACACCATATATTTT	CASSYSKGGPGNTIYF
TRBJ1-2	.	TRBD1	TRBV5-1	TGCGCCAGCAGCCAGGGGGCCCCTTATGGCTACACCTTC	CASSQGAPYGYTF
TRBJ1-1	.	.	TRBV5-5	TGTGCCAGCAGCTTGGTCTCTGGGGCGAGCACTGAAGCTTTCTTT	CASSLVSGASTEAFF
TRBJ1-3	.	.	TRBV7-3	TGTGCCAGCAGCCCACAGGGCCCGAGCTCTGGAAACACCATATATTTT	CASSPQGPSSGNTIYF
TRBJ2-1	.	TRBD1	TRBV4-1	TGCGCCAGCAGCCAAGCCGACAGGGGCGGCTACAATGAGCAGTTCTTC	CASSQADRGGYNEQFF
TRBJ2-3	.	.	TRBV7-3	TGTGCCAGCAGTTCCGGGAGCTCGAGCACAGATACGCAGTATTTT	CASSSGSSSTDTQYF
TRBJ2-5	.	.	TRBV19	TGTGCCAGTAGTGGCCGGGACACTCAAGAGACCCAGTACTTC	CASSGRDTQETQYF
TRBJ2-2	once	.	TRBV5-1	TGCGCCAGCAGCTTGGTCGGGGGTACTGTGTCGGGAGAGCTGTTTTTT	CASSLVGGTVSGELFF
TRBJ2-1	.	.	TRBV11-2	TGTGCCAGCAGCTTATCTCCAGGCCACAATGAGCAGTTCTTC	CASSLSPGHNEQFF
TRBJ1-3	.	.	TRBV29-1	TGCAGCGTTGGGCTTCAGACAGCTGGAAACACCATATATTTT	CSVGLQTAGNTIYF
TRBJ1-6	.	TRBD1	TRBV5-1	TGCGCCAGCAACCCTGGGACAGGGTATTCACCCCTCCACTTT	CASNPGTGYSPLHF
TRBJ2-3	.	.	TRBV19	TGTGCCAGTAGAAAGGGGAGCACAGATACGCAGTATTTT	CASRKGSTDTQYF
TRBJ2-7	.	.	TRBV25-1	TGTGCCAGCAGTGACGGGGGGACAACTTACGAGCAGTACTTC	CASSDGGTTYEQYF
TRBJ2-7	.	TRBD1	TRBV27	TGTGCCAGCCAACTAGACAGGGGGAAACCCTACGAGCAGTACTTC	CASQLDRGKPYEQYF
TRBJ1-5	.	.	TRBV6-6	TGTGCCAGCGGGGGGAATCAGCCCCAGCATTTT	CASGGNQPQHF
TRBJ2-7	.	.	TRBV5-1	TGCGCCAGCAGCTTGGCAGGGTTAAGGGAGCAGTACTTC	CASSLAGLREQYF
TRBJ2-7	.	TRBD2	TRBV3-1/TRBV3-2	TGTGCCAGCAGCCCGCCCGGACTAGCTCTGTACTTC	CASSPPGLALYF
TRBJ2-1	.	TRBD2	TRBV7-9	TGTGCCAGCACCGCTGGGGGAGGGCCGGGCAATGAGCAGTTCTTC	CASTAGGGPGNEQFF
TRBJ2-7	.	TRBD2	TRBV6-5	TGTGCCAGCAGTTCTAGCGGGGGAGGGTCCTCCGAGCAGTACTTC	CASSSSGGGSSEQYF